One sample yielded the 3 T cell receptor beta chains listed below, sequenced in a study of tumor-infiltrating lymphocytes in primary liver carcinoma. A constant-region primer served to make TCR beta cDNA from roughly 480 ng total RNA. Generation of the TCR beta libraries relied on three nested multiplex PCR rounds using slightly modified ARM-PCR. Researchers ran the first two PCR rounds for ten to eleven cycles each with TRBV1-TRBV30 forward primers and a C-beta reverse primer. Via MiXCR, TCRdb re-called the multiplex PCR reads, giving one row per CDR3 protein. The sample yields hundreds of thousands of distinct CDR3 sequences, almost 60% seen once. Germline DNA was extracted too, while blood RNA derived from unsorted whole blood. The sequencing input was peripheral blood. The receptors shown here come from a woman in her twenties or thirties with primary liver carcinoma and hepatitis B virus infection.

The sample holds many counts of this clonotype. The chain is built from TRBV29-1 and TRBJ2-3; D unresolved. The V gene lost 7 bases and the J gene lost 6 bases, with 11 bases spanning the gap. Looked up from germline, CDR1 is SQVTM and CDR2 is ANQGSEA. CDR3 length: 11 residues. The CDR3 region is CSGSDGDTQYF. In DNA form, the CDR3 reads TGCAGCGGGTCGGACGGGGATACGCAGTATTTT.

This chain uses TRBV2 with TRBJ2-7; perhaps TRBD1 as D (5 bases). V was pared by 4 bases and J by 7 bases, with 11 bases between. Germline CDR1 reads SNHLY; CDR2 reads FYNNEI. The CDR3 has 12 amino acids. The CDR3 nucleotides read TGTGCCAGCAGTGTTACAGGAACAGAGCAGTACTTC. Translating gives CASSVTGTEQYF.

The chain carries TRBV7-9 and TRBJ2-7; tentatively, D is TRBD1 (5 bases). Trimming pared 5 bases from V and 5 bases from J, leaving 13 bases between. Germline values: CDR1 SEHNR, CDR2 FQNEAQ (reference sequence). The CDR3 sequence is 13 residues long. As DNA, the CDR3 is TGTGCCAGCAGCCCAGAAGGGGCCCACGAGCAGTACTTC. Translated, it gives CASSPEGAHEQYF.